A selection of T cell receptor beta chains follows, all from one sample in a study of T cell responses to AZD1222 COVID-19 vaccine. Generated by immunoSEQ multiplex PCR, the TCRdb table keeps only in-frame clones and is missing some. The sample records 180,000 or so clones, 93% being singletons. Sequenced material: peripheral blood, taken on day 0 of AZD1222 vaccination. The receptors come from an adult in good health. CDR3s include the opening cysteine and the closing phenylalanine or tryptophan. The D gene is left open where the match is weak. Only some rows state a clone size, as once, few, many or a class for expanded clones.

J gene	clone size	V gene	D gene	CDR3 DNA	CDR3 protein
TRBJ1-6	once	TRBV5-4	NA	TGTGCCAGCCAATTGTCGGGGGTGGCACCCCTCCACTTT	CASQLSGVAPLHF
TRBJ2-2	few	TRBV7-7	NA	TGTGCCAGCAGCCCTAGTAGTTCGGGAGTCGTCGGGGAGCTGTTTTTT	CASSPSSSGVVGELFF
TRBJ2-3	NA	TRBV5-1	TRBD2	TGCGCCAGCCAGGGACTAGCGCACACAGATACGCAGTATTTT	CASQGLAHTDTQYF
TRBJ2-6	NA	TRBV4-1	TRBD1	TGCGCCAGCAGCCTTTCCGGGACAGGGATATCTGGGGCCAACGTCCTGACTTTC	CASSLSGTGISGANVLTF
TRBJ1-4	NA	TRBV7-8	NA	TGTGCCAGCAGCTTAGTCATGCCGGGGATGATGGGTGAAAAACTGTTTTTT	CASSLVMPGMMGEKLFF
TRBJ1-3	NA	TRBV19	NA	TGTGCCAGTAGGACCGCTAGCTCTGGAAACACCATATATTTT	CASRTASSGNTIYF
TRBJ1-1	NA	TRBV5-1	NA	TGCGCCAGCAGGACAGCGAACACTGAAGCTTTCTTT	CASRTANTEAFF
TRBJ2-1	NA	TRBV14	TRBD2	TGTGCCAGTTCTAGCGGGATCTACAATGAGCAGTTCTTC	CASSSGIYNEQFF
TRBJ1-2	NA	TRBV2	NA	TGTGCCAGCAGGTGGCTCAGGGGACCTGGCTACACCTTC	CASRWLRGPGYTF
TRBJ2-1	NA	TRBV27	TRBD2	TGTGCCAGCAGTTGGGGACTAGCGGGAGAGCAGTTCTTC	CASSWGLAGEQFF
TRBJ2-1	NA	TRBV2	NA	TGTGCCAGCAGAACCTCCGGGACAAGCCACAATGAGCAGTTCTTC	CASRTSGTSHNEQFF
TRBJ1-4	NA	TRBV19	NA	TGTGCCAGTAGTTCGCCTCCAGGGATCGCAACTAATGAAAAACTGTTTTTT	CASSSPPGIATNEKLFF
TRBJ2-7	NA	TRBV29-1	NA	TGCAGCGTTGCTCAGGTGTTAGGGACCATTAAGGGCCACGAGCAGTACTTC	CSVAQVLGTIKGHEQYF
TRBJ1-5	NA	TRBV7-9	TRBD1	TGTGCCAGCAGCTTACTGAGCGACAGGGGAAATCAGCCCCAGCATTTT	CASSLLSDRGNQPQHF
TRBJ2-5	NA	TRBV3-1/TRBV3-2	TRBD2	TGTGCCAGCAGCCGTCGGGACGGGGGGCAAGAGACCCAGTACTTC	CASSRRDGGQETQYF
TRBJ2-1	NA	TRBV20-1	TRBD2	TGCAGTGCTAGTCTGCGGGAGGGCCGCGGGCAGTTCTTC	CSASLREGRGQFF
TRBJ1-1	NA	TRBV7-9	NA	TGTGCCAGCAGTTATATTCAGGGTAGTCGTGGTGAAGCTTTCTTT	CASSYIQGSRGEAFF
TRBJ1-2	NA	TRBV7-9	NA	TGTGCCAGCAGCTTAGGGCAGGGCTATGGCTACACCTTC	CASSLGQGYGYTF
TRBJ1-4	NA	TRBV7-9	NA	TGTGCCAGCAGCCTCTTGGGCCAGAATAATGAAAAACTGTTTTTT	CASSLLGQNNEKLFF
TRBJ2-1	NA	TRBV5-1	TRBD2	TGCGCCAGCAGCTTGGTTGCGGGAGGGGGCAATGAGCAGTTCTTC	CASSLVAGGGNEQFF
TRBJ2-7	NA	TRBV21-1	NA	TGTGCCAGCAGCTCTGCACGTCCCCACGAGCAGTACTTC	CASSSARPHEQYF
TRBJ1-1	NA	TRBV13	NA	TGTGCCAGCAGCTTAGTGGCCCCGGGAACTGAAGCTTTCTTT	CASSLVAPGTEAFF
TRBJ1-6	NA	TRBV11-2	NA	TGTGCCAGCAGCCCCCGTGACAGATTACCTAATTCACCCCTCCACTTT	CASSPRDRLPNSPLHF
TRBJ2-7	NA	TRBV18	TRBD2	TGTGCCAGCTCACCGGGACTAAACGAGCACGAGCAGTACTTC	CASSPGLNEHEQYF
TRBJ2-7	NA	TRBV5-4	TRBD1	TGTGCCAGCAGCGAGGACAGGGGGGGAGGTTACGAGCAGTACTTC	CASSEDRGGGYEQYF
TRBJ2-1	NA	TRBV19	TRBD1	TGTGCCAGTAGTTTCGGGACAGGGGCGAAATACAATGAGCAGTTCTTC	CASSFGTGAKYNEQFF
TRBJ1-5	once	TRBV5-4	NA	TGTGCCAGCAGCTTGGCTGGCAATCAGCCCCAGCATTTT	CASSLAGNQPQHF
TRBJ2-7	NA	TRBV5-5	NA	TGTGCCAGCAGCCCCGCACAGACCTACGAGCAGTACTTC	CASSPAQTYEQYF
TRBJ2-7	NA	TRBV7-8	TRBD1	TGTGCCAGCAGGTGGGACAGATCCTACGAGCAGTACTTC	CASRWDRSYEQYF
TRBJ2-3	NA	TRBV6-6	TRBD1	TGTGCCAGCAGTTACGATACAGGGGTATTAACGCAGTATTTT	CASSYDTGVLTQYF
TRBJ1-5	NA	TRBV27	NA	TGTGCCAGCAGTTCAAGGGATAGCAATCAGCCCCAGCATTTT	CASSSRDSNQPQHF
TRBJ2-2	once	TRBV3-1/TRBV3-2	NA	TGTGCCAGCAGCTATGGAGAAAGGGGGACCGGGGAGCTGTTTTTT	CASSYGERGTGELFF
TRBJ1-3	NA	TRBV14	NA	TGTGCCAGCAGCCGGGATTCTGGAAACACCATATATTTT	CASSRDSGNTIYF
TRBJ1-2	NA	TRBV5-1	NA	TGCGCCAGCAGCTTGTATTTAACAGGAGGAGGGTATGGCTACACCTTC	CASSLYLTGGGYGYTF
TRBJ1-2	NA	TRBV2	TRBD1	TGTGCCAGCCGACAGGGGCAATCGACTAACTATGGCTACACCTTC	CASRQGQSTNYGYTF
TRBJ1-1	NA	TRBV23-1	NA	TGCGCCAGCAGTCAATCCCGGTCAGACCTGAACACTGAAGCTTTCTTT	CASSQSRSDLNTEAFF
TRBJ2-2	NA	TRBV20-1	NA	TGCAGTGCTAGTGAGGGGGTCATTGGAACCGGGGAGCTGTTTTTT	CSASEGVIGTGELFF
TRBJ1-5	NA	TRBV15	NA	TGTGCCACCAGCAGAGAGGGGGGCCATAGCAATCAGCCCCAGCATTTT	CATSREGGHSNQPQHF
TRBJ2-7	NA	TRBV25-1	NA	TGTGCCAGCAGTGAAAGTCTGGGGTTTCAGGACGAGCAGTACTTC	CASSESLGFQDEQYF
TRBJ1-1	NA	TRBV29-1	NA	TGCAGCGTTAAGACAGTGTCTACTGAAGCTTTCTTT	CSVKTVSTEAFF
TRBJ2-7	few	TRBV9	TRBD2	TGTGCCAGCAGCGTAGGACTAGCGGTGAGCTCCTACGAGCAGTACTTC	CASSVGLAVSSYEQYF
TRBJ1-6	NA	TRBV6-5	NA	TGTGCCAGCAGTTACTCGAGGAATTGGGGTTCACCCCTCCACTTT	CASSYSRNWGSPLHF
TRBJ2-5	once	TRBV3-1/TRBV3-2	NA	TGTGCCAGCAGCCAACTTTCAGGGGCCGGGGAGACCCAGTACTTC	CASSQLSGAGETQYF
TRBJ1-1	few	TRBV18	NA	TGTGCCAGCTCACCCTATGGAGGAGGGGGAGACACTGAAGCTTTCTTT	CASSPYGGGGDTEAFF
TRBJ1-3	NA	TRBV5-4	NA	TGTGCCAGCAGCTTGGGCAACAGGGATGGAAACACCATATATTTT	CASSLGNRDGNTIYF
TRBJ1-1	once	TRBV6-6	NA	TGTGCCAGCAGTTATTGGGGGACCCCCGGGACTGAAGCTTTCTTT	CASSYWGTPGTEAFF
TRBJ1-1	NA	TRBV29-1	NA	TGCAGCGGGCGTCTGAGGGGGGTTGAGACTTTCTTT	CSGRLRGVETFF
TRBJ1-5	few	TRBV19	NA	TGTGCCAGTAGTATAGCTCACGCTGATCAGCCCCAGCATTTT	CASSIAHADQPQHF
TRBJ1-5	NA	TRBV6-5	NA	TGTGCCACCAATCCCAGGGCGGGGTTGGATCAGCCCCAGCATTTT	CATNPRAGLDQPQHF
TRBJ2-3	NA	TRBV3-1/TRBV3-2	NA	TGTGCCAGCAGCCAAGATGGGGGCAACTATTTT	CASSQDGGNYF
TRBJ2-5	NA	TRBV19	NA	TGTGCCAGTAGTATAGAATATCCGGGGAGGACCCAGTACTTC	CASSIEYPGRTQYF
TRBJ1-3	NA	TRBV5-1	TRBD1	TGCGCCAGCAGCGTAGGTTGGGGACAGGGGGCCTCTGGAAACACCATATATTTT	CASSVGWGQGASGNTIYF